The 7 T cell receptor beta chains in this list originate from one sample, sequenced in a study of shared clonotypes between healthy human individuals. Here immunoSEQ multiplex PCR was the method, and the copy in TCRdb shows in-frame clones only, minus some. In the table there are 2,500,000 or so clones, roughly 93% of which are singletons. The specimen sequenced was naive CD4+ T cells from PBMCs. Noted subset: CD45RA+ positively selected. The receptors shown here come from a man aged 18 to 35 in good health. Some clones in this sample may be carry-over from other donors' samples.

This clone was recorded only once. The chain employs TRBV6-4 and TRBJ2-1, with 9 bases lining up with TRBD2. Losses at the gene ends were 4 bases for V and 8 bases for J; bases not matched to a gene: 3. This CDR3 spans 13 amino acids. Germline values: CDR1 MRHNA, CDR2 SNTAGT. The CDR3 sequence: CASSGIAGDEQFF. The CDR3 nucleotides read TGTGCCAGCAGTGGCATAGCGGGAGATGAGCAGTTCTTC.

The V call is TRBV5-1, the J call TRBJ2-3; a weak D match, TRBD2 (5 bases). The CDR3 runs to 16 residues. V lost 0 bases and J lost 9, with 20 bases in between. The germline CDR1 and CDR2 sequences are SGHRS and YFSETQ. The CDR3 loop is CASSLGASDGSGTQYF. The DNA for the CDR3 is TGCGCCAGCAGCTTGGGGGCTAGTGACGGGTCGGGAACGCAGTATTTT. Complete variable domain (other parts from reference TRBV5-1 and TRBJ2-3): KAGVTQTPRYLIKTRGQQVTLSCSPISGHRSVSWYQQTPGQGLQFLFEYFSETQRNKGNFPGRFSGRQFSNSRSEMNVSTLELGDSALYLCASSLGASDGSGTQYFGPGTRLTVL.

The chain carries TRBV5-1 and TRBJ2-3, with 9 bases matching TRBD1. J was trimmed by 3 bases and V by 5 bases; bases with no gene match: 7. Germline V gives CDR1 SGHRS, CDR2 YFSETQ. The CDR3 extends over 15 amino acids. The CDR3 loop reads CASRGKGQGTDTQYF. CDR3 nucleotides: TGCGCCAGCAGGGGGAAGGGACAGGGAACAGATACGCAGTATTTT.

The chain links TRBV29-1 to TRBJ2-5; D is perhaps TRBD1 or TRBD2 (6 bases each). CDR1 SQVTM and CDR2 ANQGSEA come from the germline V gene. The V end was cut by 4 bases, the J end by 4 bases, with 13 bases between. This CDR3 contains 13 residues. As DNA, the CDR3 is TGCAGCGTTGGAGGGGGGAACCTAGAGACCCAGTACTTC. Its protein product is CSVGGGNLETQYF.

The chain joins TRBV28 to TRBJ2-7, with 10 bases that match TRBD1. The CDR3 has 18 amino acids. The V segment lost 5 bases and the J segment 1 base; nucleotides outside the gene matches: 14. Germline V CDR1 and CDR2: MDHEN, SYDVKM. In nucleotides, the CDR3 is TGTGCCAGCAGTCTCACGGGAGGACAGGGGGTTACATCCTACGAGCAGTACTTC. Its protein product is CASSLTGGQGVTSYEQYF.

Turning to this clone: This specimen includes other DNA sequences encoding the same CDR3. The chain recombines TRBV7-2 with TRBJ2-7; D is unclear. The CDR3 spans 11 residues. With 5 bases removed from V and 3 bases from J, the gap between germline ends came to 5 bases. Germline CDR1 SGHTA, CDR2 FQGNSA. CDR3 sequence reads: CASSAIYEQYF. CDR3 sequence (DNA): TGTGCCAGCAGCGCTATCTACGAGCAGTACTTC.

The chain joins TRBV7-3 to TRBJ2-1; 8 nucleotides agree with TRBD1. With V trimmed by 6 bases and J by 6 bases, 7 bases remained unmatched. This CDR3 has 14 residues. Germline CDR1 SGHTA, CDR2 FQGTGA. CDR3 in amino acids: CASRNTGGSNEQFF. CDR3 nucleotides: TGTGCCAGCAGGAATACAGGGGGTAGCAATGAGCAGTTCTTC.